The 20 T cell receptor beta chains below were found in one sample sequenced in a study of blood T cell repertoires in COVID-19 (dated by TCRdb to about 2020). Library method: the immunoSEQ multiplex PCR assay. TCRdb mirrors the immuneACCESS table, restricted to in-frame sequences. Some clones are absent from its copies; in checked studies, under half trace to an unresolved V gene, and the reason for the others is unknown. Here the sample has some 350,000 clones; 85% to 90% occur a single time. Around 6% of the sample is in the top ten clones. Sequencing was carried out using peripheral blood. The source is a woman aged 50 to 60 with COVID-19, enrolled during active disease.

The V gene is TRBV6-5, the J gene TRBJ2-1, with 9 bases aligning to TRBD1. Germline assignment: CDR1 MNHEY and CDR2 SVGAGI. The CDR3 totals 15 residues. Unmatched junction bases numbered 5, after V lost 8 bases and J lost 0 bases. CDR3 nucleotides: TGTGCCAGCGGGACAGGGTGGATCTCCTACAATGAGCAGTTCTTC. This gives the protein CASGTGWISYNEQFF.

This clone was counted once. This sequence joins TRBV5-8 and TRBJ2-1, with TRBD2 identical over 7 bases. Germline-derived CDR1 and CDR2 are SGHTS and YDEGEE. With V trimmed by 3 bases and J by 4 bases, 10 bases remained unmatched. The CDR3 is 16 residues long. The CDR3 sequence is CASSSPGGEWYNEQFF. In DNA, the CDR3 is TGTGCCAGCAGCTCCCCTGGGGGGGAGTGGTACAATGAGCAGTTCTTC.

The V call is TRBV30, the J call TRBJ2-1; TRBD2 aligns across 8 bases. The CDR3 covers 18 residues. CDR1 is GTSNPN, CDR2 SVGIG, per germline (reference sequence). Germline trimming cut 0 bases from V and 7 bases from J; bases unmatched to any gene: 17. The CDR3, as DNA: TGTGCCTGGAGTGTAGTCAGTGTAGTGCGGGAGGAGTTAAATGAGCAGTTCTTC. It specifies CAWSVVSVVREELNEQFF.

The chain combines TRBV15 with TRBJ2-7; TRBD2 matches at 15 bases. The CDR3 covers 17 residues. CDR1 LNHNV and CDR2 YYDKDF come from the germline V gene (reference sequence). The V gene end was trimmed by 2 bases and the J gene end by 2 bases; junction bases not matched to a gene: 4. DNA for the CDR3: TGTGCCACCAGCAGACCGGGACTAGCGGGAGGAACCTACGAGCAGTACTTC. Translation: CATSRPGLAGGTYEQYF.

CDR3 nucleotides: TGTGCCAGCAGCCGATTCGGGACTTTCGGGAATGAGCAGTTCTTC. Translation gives CASSRFGTFGNEQFF. The chain is built from TRBV6-2 or TRBV6-3 and TRBJ2-1, with D perhaps TRBD2 (6 bases). There are 15 residues in the CDR3. The germline V and J ends were trimmed by 6 bases and 7 bases, with 19 bases remaining between them. Germline lookup yields CDR1 MNHEY and CDR2 SVGEGT.

The chain combines TRBV7-2 with TRBJ2-1, with D possibly being TRBD1 (7 bases). V lost 5 bases, J lost 6 bases, and 17 bases lay in between. Germline V CDR1 and CDR2: SGHTA, FQGNSA. This CDR3 has 15 residues. Written as DNA, the CDR3 is TGTGCCAGCAGCCCCCACCAGGGGGGAGTCAATGAGCAGTTCTTC. Its protein product is CASSPHQGGVNEQFF.

This clone appeared a single time. The CDR3 sequence is CASSQLPGQAYDTGELFF. The CDR3 DNA sequence: TGCGCCAGCAGCCAGCTACCGGGACAGGCATATGACACCGGGGAGCTGTTTTTT. V gene TRBV4-3 combines with J gene TRBJ2-2; the match to TRBD1 covers 8 bases. V was pared by 3 bases and J by 3 bases, with 12 bases of the junction left unmatched. The length of the CDR3 is 18 residues. Germline lookup yields CDR1 LGHNA and CDR2 YSLEER.

The V gene is TRBV18, the J gene TRBJ2-2, with D perhaps matching TRBD1 (6 bases). V was clipped by 3 bases and J by 1 base, with 12 bases between them. This CDR3 region has 16 residues. From germline, CDR1 is KGHSH and CDR2 LQKENI. CDR3 in DNA: TGTGCCAGCTCACCTCCCGGGACACGGAACACCGGGGAGCTGTTTTTT. Translation gives CASSPPGTRNTGELFF.

The chain uses TRBV7-9 and TRBJ1-2; D might be TRBD1 (5 bases). This CDR3 region has 16 residues. In germline, CDR1 is SEHNR, CDR2 FQNEAQ (reference sequence). V was trimmed by 5 bases and J by 4 bases, leaving 20 bases between them. The CDR3 region is CASSVWTSGGTYGYTF. The CDR3 coding sequence is TGTGCCAGCAGCGTCTGGACGTCGGGGGGAACCTATGGCTACACCTTC. The variable domain in full, completed from reference TRBV7-9 and TRBJ1-2, reads DTGVSQNPRHKITKRGQNVTFRCDPISEHNRLYWYRQTLGQGPEFLTYFQNEAQLEKSRLLSDRFSAERPKGSFSTLEIQRTEQGDSAMYLCASSVWTSGGTYGYTFGSGTRLTVV.

V and J are TRBV2 and TRBJ2-5; TRBD2 agrees at 11 bases. With 6 bases clipped from V and 2 bases from J, the junction kept 8 bases outside the gene matches. The CDR3 runs to 16 residues. Looked up from germline, CDR1 is SNHLY and CDR2 is FYNNEI. The chain's CDR3 is CASRATSGSFQETQYF. In DNA form, the CDR3 reads TGTGCCAGCAGGGCAACTAGCGGGAGTTTTCAAGAGACCCAGTACTTC.

The rearrangement links TRBV11-2 to TRBJ2-7, with 10 bases that match TRBD1. The CDR3 is 14 amino acids. Germline loops: CDR1 SGHAT, CDR2 FQNNGV. The V gene end was trimmed by 1 base and the J gene end by 6 bases; junction bases not matched to a gene: 3. CDR3 DNA: TGTGCCAGCAGCTTAGTTAGGACAGGGGGCGAGCAGTACTTC. This translates into CASSLVRTGGEQYF.

The chain couples TRBV27 to TRBJ2-1; D perhaps matches TRBD1 (8 bases). The V and J ends lost 10 bases and 12 bases respectively, with 31 bases between them. The germline gives CDR1 MNHEY, CDR2 SMNVEV (reference sequence). The CDR3 is made up of 16 amino acids. CDR3 nucleotides: TGTGCCACCACAGCTAGGTCGGACAGGGCACAGCGGGGGCAGTTCTTC. It codes for CATTARSDRAQRGQFF.

This clone was found once. The chain couples TRBV5-1 to TRBJ2-7; 10 bases match TRBD2. From germline, CDR1 is SGHRS and CDR2 YFSETQ. The CDR3 consists of 14 residues. Unmatched junction bases numbered 4, after V lost 6 bases and J lost 1 base. CDR3 in amino acids: CASKEAGGSYEQYF. In DNA form, the CDR3 reads TGCGCCAGCAAAGAAGCGGGAGGGTCCTACGAGCAGTACTTC. Supplemented by reference TRBV5-1 and TRBJ2-7, the full variable domain reads KAGVTQTPRYLIKTRGQQVTLSCSPISGHRSVSWYQQTPGQGLQFLFEYFSETQRNKGNFPGRFSGRQFSNSRSEMNVSTLELGDSALYLCASKEAGGSYEQYFGPGTRLTVT.

The genes are TRBV6-5 and TRBJ1-5, with 8 bases identical to TRBD1. This CDR3 region has 14 residues. Germline V gene sequence: CDR1 MNHEY, CDR2 SVGAGI. Trimming cost V 5 bases and J 3 bases; bases outside gene matches: 3. CDR3 in amino acids: CASSRGQDNQPQHF. The DNA of the CDR3 is TGTGCCAGCAGTCGGGGACAGGACAATCAGCCCCAGCATTTT.

The chain uses TRBV5-4 and TRBJ2-2, with D possibly TRBD2 on 6 matching bases. V gave up 2 bases and J gave up 5 bases, with 13 bases separating them. The CDR3 has 15 amino acids. CDR1 and CDR2 from the germline V gene are SGHNT and YYREEE (reference sequence). The CDR3 bases are TGTGCCAGCAGCTTAGGAGGGGAAGGTACCGGGGAGCTGTTTTTT. This gives the protein CASSLGGEGTGELFF.

This clone is a singleton in its sample. This rearrangement joins TRBV28 to TRBJ1-1; D is possibly TRBD1 (5 bases). V was trimmed by 3 bases and J by 1 base, leaving 21 bases between them. CDR1 and CDR2 (germline): MDHEN, SYDVKM. The CDR3 has 18 amino acids. The CDR3 protein is CASSFRVRLGLQNTEAFF. In DNA form, the CDR3 reads TGTGCCAGCAGTTTTCGAGTTCGTTTGGGACTCCAGAACACTGAAGCTTTCTTT.

This sequence joins TRBV6-6 and TRBJ1-1, with 10 bases matching TRBD1. The CDR3 loop spans 15 amino acids. The V gene's germline CDR1 is MNHNY and CDR2 SVGAGI (reference sequence). V shed 4 bases, J shed 6 bases, and the junction held 8 bases outside the gene matches. The CDR3 loop is CASSSPRQGAAEAFF. CDR3 nucleotides: TGTGCCAGCAGTTCCCCACGACAGGGGGCTGCTGAAGCTTTCTTT.

V gene TRBV10-2 combines with J gene TRBJ1-5; the match to TRBD1 covers 7 bases. Germline lookup yields CDR1 WSHSY and CDR2 SAAADI. The ends lost 6 bases at V and 3 bases at J; junction bases unmatched: 5. The CDR3 spans 14 residues. The CDR3 loop is CASSLGQLNQPQHF. The CDR3, as DNA: TGCGCCAGCAGCTTGGGACAGCTCAATCAGCCCCAGCATTTT.

The chain carries TRBV2 and TRBJ1-1; D is undetermined. Trimming left V 3 bases short and J 1 base short, with 12 bases between. The CDR3 consists of 15 residues. Looked up from germline, CDR1 is SNHLY and CDR2 is FYNNEI. As DNA, the CDR3 is TGTGCCAGCAGTGACATGAGAGTCTGGAACACTGAAGCTTTCTTT. It specifies CASSDMRVWNTEAFF.

The rearrangement links TRBV15 to TRBJ2-7; no clear D. This CDR3 region has 14 residues. CDR1 LNHNV and CDR2 YYDKDF come from the germline V gene (reference sequence). Trimming pared 3 bases from V and 2 bases from J, leaving 11 bases between. For the CDR3, the DNA is TGTGCCACCAGCAGGTCTAGGAATACCTACGAGCAGTACTTC. It specifies CATSRSRNTYEQYF.